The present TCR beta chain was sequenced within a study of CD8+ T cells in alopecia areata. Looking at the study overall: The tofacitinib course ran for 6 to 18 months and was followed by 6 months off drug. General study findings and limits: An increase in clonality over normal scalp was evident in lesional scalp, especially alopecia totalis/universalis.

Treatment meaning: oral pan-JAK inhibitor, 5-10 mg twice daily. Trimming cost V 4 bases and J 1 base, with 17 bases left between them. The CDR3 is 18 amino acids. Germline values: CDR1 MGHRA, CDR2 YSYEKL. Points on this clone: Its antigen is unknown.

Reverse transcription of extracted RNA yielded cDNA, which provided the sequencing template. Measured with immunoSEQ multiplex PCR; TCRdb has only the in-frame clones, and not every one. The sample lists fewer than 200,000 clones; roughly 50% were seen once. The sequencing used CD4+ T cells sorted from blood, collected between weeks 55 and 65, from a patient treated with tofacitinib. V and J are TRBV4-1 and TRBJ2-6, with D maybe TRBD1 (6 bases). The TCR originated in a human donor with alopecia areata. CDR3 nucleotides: TGCGCCAGCAGCCCCCCCCAAACAGGGCCATCTGGGGCCAACGTCCTGACTTTC. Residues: CASSPPQTGPSGANVLTF.